These 9 T cell receptor beta chains originate from one sample sequenced in a study of CD8 T cells in ankylosing spondylitis. TCRdb reanalysed the 5' RACE reads using MiXCR and keeps one entry per CDR3 protein. The sample holds under 300,000 distinct CDR3 sequences, around 7.8% seen once. The sequencing sample was made of blood, either unsorted or a sorted T cell fraction (not recorded which). Receptors were obtained from a male donor with ankylosing spondylitis or in good health (not recorded which).

V is TRBV30 and J is TRBJ1-3; TRBD1 is a possible D gene (6 bases). The V gene's germline CDR1 is GTSNPN and CDR2 SVGIG (reference sequence). V was cut by 2 bases and J by 4 bases, with 15 bases left in between. The CDR3 runs 15 residues. DNA of the CDR3: TGTGCCTGGAGTCCTTGGGGGGCCGGAGGAAACACCATATATTTT. Translation gives CAWSPWGAGGNTIYF.

In this sample, this clonotype turned up many times. This chain joins TRBV12-3 or TRBV12-4 and TRBJ1-1; 10 nucleotides match TRBD1. This CDR3 is built from 17 residues. V shed 3 bases, J shed 5 bases, and the junction held 12 bases outside the gene matches. The CDR3 here is CASSFRQGAPLGTEAFF. DNA for the CDR3: TGTGCCAGCAGTTTCAGACAGGGGGCCCCCTTAGGGACTGAAGCTTTCTTT.

This clonotype has at least ten counts. The V gene is TRBV5-1, the J gene TRBJ1-6, with unresolved D. Germline V lookup: CDR1 SGHRS, CDR2 YFSETQ. V was cut by 8 bases and J by 10 bases, with 16 bases left in between. The CDR3 spans 13 residues. The CDR3 loop is CASSPDDSSPLHF. For the CDR3, the DNA is TGCGCCAGTTCTCCCGACGATAGCTCACCCCTCCACTTT.

This clonotype was counted many times. The chain links TRBV6-5 to TRBJ2-6; TRBD1 matches 9 bases. This CDR3 has 17 residues. Germline assignment: CDR1 MNHEY and CDR2 SVGAGI. Trimming cost V 2 bases and J 6 bases; bases outside gene matches: 8. The CDR3 loop reads CASSYVGQGNKANVLTF. The CDR3 bases are TGTGCCAGCAGTTACGTCGGACAGGGGAATAAGGCCAACGTCCTGACTTTC.

This clonotype was observed at least ten times. The chain uses TRBV15 and TRBJ1-1, with 7 bases aligning to TRBD1. V was clipped by 3 bases and J by 0 bases; unmatched bases: 4. CDR1 LNHNV and CDR2 YYDKDF come from the germline V gene (reference sequence). CDR3 length equals 15 residues. CDR3 bases: TGTGCCACCAGCAGTCCAGGGGGATTGAACACTGAAGCTTTCTTT. Translation gives CATSSPGGLNTEAFF.

The chain links TRBV6-1 to TRBJ2-1, with 9 positions matching TRBD2. Germline CDR1 is MNHNS and CDR2 is SASEGT. This CDR3 region has 15 residues. Trimming at V came to 6 bases and at J to 4 bases, leaving 7 bases not matched to a gene. The CDR3 sequence is CASSVGAGGYNEQFF. CDR3 coding DNA: TGTGCCAGCAGCGTTGGGGCGGGGGGGTACAATGAGCAGTTCTTC.

At least ten counts were recorded for this clonotype. V usage is TRBV30 and J usage is TRBJ1-2, with D possibly TRBD1 on 5 matching bases. CDR3 length equals 18 residues. Trimming took 5 bases from V and 3 from J, leaving 28 bases between them. Germline CDR1 GTSNPN, CDR2 SVGIG (reference sequence). CDR3 in amino acids: CAWAGQEALRQLHYGYTF. The CDR3 region has the DNA TGTGCCTGGGCGGGGCAGGAGGCTCTAAGGCAGCTCCACTATGGCTACACCTTC.

This clonotype was detected many times. The chain has TRBV12-3 or TRBV12-4 and TRBJ2-3, with 11 bases lining up with TRBD2. Germline trimming cut 4 bases from V and 0 bases from J; bases unmatched to any gene: 9. The CDR3 spans 18 residues. Here the CDR3 reads CASSWVPSGGTSTDTQYF. As DNA, the CDR3 is TGTGCCAGCAGTTGGGTCCCTAGCGGGGGGACTAGCACAGATACGCAGTATTTT.

This clonotype was seen many times. The J gene is TRBJ1-1, the V gene TRBV18, with TRBD1 matching over 7 bases. Germline values: CDR1 KGHSH, CDR2 LQKENI. The CDR3 is 14 amino acids. J was trimmed by 2 bases and V by 6 bases; bases with no gene match: 6. In nucleotides, the CDR3 is TGTGCCAGCTCTTTAACAGGGGAAAACACTGAAGCTTTCTTT. This encodes CASSLTGENTEAFF.